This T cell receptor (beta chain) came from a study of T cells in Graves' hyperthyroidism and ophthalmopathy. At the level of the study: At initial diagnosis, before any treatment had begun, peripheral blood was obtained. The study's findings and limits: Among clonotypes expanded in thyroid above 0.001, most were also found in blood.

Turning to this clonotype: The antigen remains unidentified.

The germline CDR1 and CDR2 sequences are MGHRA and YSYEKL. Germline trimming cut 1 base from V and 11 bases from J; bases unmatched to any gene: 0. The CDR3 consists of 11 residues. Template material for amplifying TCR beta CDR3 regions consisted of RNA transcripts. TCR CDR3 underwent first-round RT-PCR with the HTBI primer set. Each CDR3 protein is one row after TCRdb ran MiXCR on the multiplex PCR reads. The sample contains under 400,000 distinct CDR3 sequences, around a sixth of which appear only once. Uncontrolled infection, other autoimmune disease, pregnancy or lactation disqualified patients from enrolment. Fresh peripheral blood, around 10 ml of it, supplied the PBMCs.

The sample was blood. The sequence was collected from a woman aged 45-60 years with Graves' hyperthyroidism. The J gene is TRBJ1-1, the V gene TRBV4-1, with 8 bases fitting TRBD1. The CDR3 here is CASSQGQGAFF. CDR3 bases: TGCGCCAGCAGCCAAGGACAGGGGGCTTTCTTT.